The entry below gives a single T cell receptor beta chain sequence along with its context. Its antigen is currently not known. From each donor, a roughly 2.5 ml peripheral blood sample was drawn into PAXgene tubes and stored at -80 degrees C. Without any T cell sorting, total RNA was extracted from whole blood using the PAXgene blood miRNA kit on an automated QIAcube. Deep TCRalpha and TCRbeta repertoire profiling with unique molecular barcoding was performed on peripheral blood of monozygotic twin pairs concordant or discordant for inflammatory bowel disease. Smoking habits were recorded for all twin pairs, and individuals were classified as current, former or never smokers. These data originate in a study of monozygotic twins with inflammatory bowel disease (dated by TCRdb to the late 2010s). Background on the whole study: The complete study included approximately 30 monozygotic twin pairs: 19 IBD-discordant Danish pairs and nine German pairs, of which four were IBD-concordant and five were IBD-discordant. The search for disease-associated traits relied mainly on comparing IBD patients with their genetically identical healthy co-twins within discordant pairs. Each individual had, on average, about 151 000 unique TCRalpha sequences and 181 000 unique TCRbeta sequences available for analysis.

The CDR3 holds 16 amino acids from the cysteine to the phenylalanine. No nucleotide data were recorded. CDR1 and CDR2, per the germline V gene, are SGHTA and FQGNSA. Paper-wide results and their limitations: A decrease in TCRbeta repertoire diversity, as measured by inverse Simpson index, was observed in IBD patients compared with their healthy co-twins. Compared with healthy twins, IBD patients shared fewer clonotypes with other individuals, and the difference was most pronounced in patients with signs of disease activity. The results gave no support for a single strong signal or clonotype linked to IBD. Repertoire similarity did not differ between concordant and discordant twins, possibly due to limited statistical power. Differing immunosuppressive treatments among patients may have added background noise and inter-individual variability to the repertoires. Different T cell subtypes could not be distinguished in the analysis.

Libraries were made using 5' RACE. Preparation of each TCR library used around 3,500 ng of total RNA. For each sample, cDNA synthesis was carried out in eight separate reactions using SMARTScribe reverse transcriptase. During cDNA synthesis, template switching introduced unique molecular identifiers that contained a 6-nucleotide sample barcode. TCRalpha and TCRbeta cDNA was amplified by two nested PCRs of around 16 and 10 cycles, with bead purification after each PCR. Before amplification, the cDNA was both treated with uracil DNA-glycosylase and purified with the QIAquick PCR purification kit. In the second PCR, Illumina TruSeq-compatible adapters and sample-specific barcodes were added. Library quality and concentration were assessed using TapeStation and Qubit, and 5 ng of each library was pooled. Sequencing of the pooled libraries was done on an Illumina HiSeq2500 single-index Rapid Run using custom sequencing primers and 2 x 100 bp reads. As for how the authors treated the data: PCR and sequencing errors were corrected by UMI-based consensus assembly using MiGEC version 1.2.6. MiXCR version 2.1.1 handled V(D)J alignment, clonotype assembly and CDR3 extraction. Gene usage, clonotype sharing and MAIT/NKT TCR abundance were normalised by analysing the top 1000, 10 000 and 20 000 clonotypes per sample. Diversity was computed as the inverse Simpson index with the vegan R package after downsampling to 27 000 UMIs. Paired Mann-Whitney U tests were applied to discordant twin pairs, with Benjamini-Hochberg correction for multiple testing. TCRdb reprocessed the reads and provides one entry for every CDR3 protein sequence; no DNA is given. The V and J calls were determined by TCRdb, not by the authors. The sample table includes 200,000 to 250,000 distinct CDR3 sequences. The ten largest make up roughly 1.5% of the sample.

The chain employs TRBV7-2 and TRBJ2-4. The sequenced material came from blood. This TCR came from a human donor with ulcerative colitis or Crohn's disease, or a healthy co-twin of an affected twin (not recorded which). The CDR3 protein: CASSLSGALAKNIQYF.